The 23 T cell receptor beta chains reported below all come from one sample, sequenced in a study of cytomegalovirus exposure and HLA in healthy donors. Use of 60 Vbeta and 13 Jbeta primers characterized the PCR. Sequencing used immunoSEQ multiplex PCR; TCRdb keeps in-frame clones, though not all of them. This table holds about 82,000 clones, under 80% found once. The specimen was PBMCs. The origin of the receptors is a human donor in good health.

This sequence joins TRBV10-3 and TRBJ1-1; possibly TRBD1 for D (6 bases). In germline, CDR1 is ENHRY, CDR2 SYGVKD. The CDR3 consists of 14 residues. V lost 0 bases to trimming and J lost 8 bases, with 13 bases between them. The CDR3 DNA reads as TGTGCCATCAGTGAGTCGACAGGAGGAAGGGAAGCTTTCTTT. Its protein is CAISESTGGREAFF.

This chain uses TRBV6-5 with TRBJ1-1; possible D gene TRBD1, 6 bases. This CDR3 comprises 13 residues. Trimming took off 0 bases at V and 8 bases at J, with 10 bases between the two ends. Germline V lookup: CDR1 MNHEY, CDR2 SVGAGI. The CDR3 nucleotides are TGTGCCAGCAGTTACTCGCAGGGGAAGGAAGCTTTCTTT. Encoded protein: CASSYSQGKEAFF.

This sequence joins TRBV10-2 and TRBJ2-1; perhaps TRBD2 as D (6 bases). The CDR3 extends over 14 amino acids. Germline V gives CDR1 WSHSY, CDR2 SAAADI. The V end was cut by 9 bases, the J end by 5 bases, with 17 bases between. This CDR3 is CASESGLHHNEQFF. The CDR3 DNA follows: TGCGCCAGTGAATCGGGACTCCACCACAATGAGCAGTTCTTC.

Here the CDR3 reads CASSPRAKLQGGKYEQYF. The CDR3 DNA reads as TGTGCCAGCTCACCAAGGGCTAAACTACAGGGAGGGAAGTACGAGCAGTACTTC. This chain connects TRBV18 to TRBJ2-7, with TRBD2 as a possible D gene (7 bases). CDR3 length: 18 amino acids. CDR1 and CDR2 from the germline V gene are KGHSH and LQKENI. The V end lost 2 bases, the J end lost 4 bases, and 24 bases lay between the germline ends.

This sequence joins TRBV5-6 and TRBJ2-3; D is possibly TRBD2 (7 bases). Germline-derived CDR1 and CDR2 are SGHDT and YYEEEE. V shed 0 bases and J shed 4 bases, with 18 bases lying between them. The CDR3 is made up of 17 amino acids. Here the CDR3 DNA reads TGTGCCAGCAGCTTGGCCGGGGGGAGGGGGTATGCAGATACGCAGTATTTT. It yields the protein CASSLAGGRGYADTQYF.

This clone has only a few counts. The V and J genes are TRBV9 and TRBJ2-3; D is undetermined. This CDR3 comprises 12 residues. Germline V CDR1 and CDR2: SGDLS, YYNGEE. V was pared by 0 bases and J by 5 bases, with 4 bases between. As DNA, the CDR3 is TGTGCCAGCAGCGTAGATCTAGATACGCAGTATTTT. Its translation is CASSVDLDTQYF.

The chain is built from TRBV9 and TRBJ2-2, with 8 positions matching TRBD2. The CDR3 length is 15 residues. The trim removed 4 bases at V and 3 bases at J, leaving 5 bases unmatched. Germline V gene lookup returns CDR1 SGDLS and CDR2 YYNGEE. CDR3 loop: CASSHRGGDTGELFF. CDR3 sequence (DNA): TGTGCCAGCAGCCACCGGGGGGGGGACACCGGGGAGCTGTTTTTT.

About this clone itself: One end of the junction is discordant with germline, which a read error may explain. The chain couples TRBV6-5 to TRBJ1-5; no clear D. This CDR3 has 13 amino acids. Germline CDR1 MNHEY, CDR2 SVGAGI. CDR3 sequence: CASSFSGNQPQNF. The CDR3 DNA reads TGTGCCAGCAGTTTTTCAGGCAATCAGCCCCAGAATTTT.

The V and J genes are TRBV7-9 and TRBJ2-2, with D tentatively TRBD2 (6 bases). V gave up 3 bases and J gave up 5 bases, with 10 bases separating them. The CDR3 sequence is 14 residues long. Looked up from germline, CDR1 is SEHNR and CDR2 is FQNEAQ (reference sequence). This CDR3 is CASSFPGETGELFF. The CDR3 bases are TGTGCCAGCAGCTTCCCGGGAGAGACCGGGGAGCTGTTTTTT.

A note on this clone: One junction end disagrees with the germline gene, perhaps due to a read error. The chain is built from TRBV7-7 and TRBJ2-2; 10 positions match TRBD1. There are 18 residues in the CDR3. CDR1 and CDR2 (germline): SSHAT, FNYEAQ (reference sequence). The CDR3 loop is CASSPVPGQGLSTGELFF. The CDR3 DNA follows: TGTGCTAGCAGCCCCGTCCCGGGACAGGGGTTGAGCACCGGGGAGCTGTTTTTT.

In this sample, this clone turned up a few times. The chain employs TRBV2 and TRBJ1-1; tentative D call: TRBD1 (5 bases). Germline CDR1 is SNHLY and CDR2 is FYNNEI. Trimming took off 8 bases at V and 8 bases at J, with 15 bases between the two ends. This CDR3 spans 12 amino acids. The CDR3, as DNA: TGTGCCAGCGGCCCAGGAGGGGAGGAAGCTTTCTTT. It codes for CASGPGGEEAFF.

The V call is TRBV27, the J call TRBJ2-7; the D gene is possibly TRBD2 (6 bases). The V gene's germline CDR1 is MNHEY and CDR2 SMNVEV (reference sequence). This CDR3 is built from 13 residues. Between the trimmed V and J ends, which lost 10 bases and 7 bases, there was a span of 20 bases. The CDR3 here is CAIPGGELREQYF. The CDR3 region has the DNA TGTGCCATCCCTGGCGGGGAATTGCGTGAGCAGTACTTC.

This chain connects TRBV6-5 to TRBJ2-3; D possibly corresponds to TRBD2 (5 bases). The germline V gene has CDR1 MNHEY and CDR2 SVGAGI. The length of the CDR3 is 15 residues. V was shortened by 4 bases and J by 0 bases, with 11 bases between the two germline ends. CDR3: CASSSGVTSTDTQYF. The CDR3, as DNA: TGTGCCAGCAGTTCCGGGGTGACTAGCACAGATACGCAGTATTTT.

The V and J genes are TRBV5-8 and TRBJ1-1; a weak D match, TRBD1 (5 bases). CDR1 is SGHTS, CDR2 YDEGEE, per germline. With 4 bases removed from V and 6 bases from J, the gap between germline ends came to 10 bases. The CDR3 spans 12 residues. CDR3 in amino acids: CASSLLGPEAFF. In DNA form, the CDR3 reads TGTGCCAGCAGCCTTTTGGGGCCTGAAGCTTTCTTT.

The chain links TRBV5-6 to TRBJ2-7; possible D gene TRBD1, 5 bases. Germline CDR1 SGHDT, CDR2 YYEEEE. The CDR3 runs to 15 residues. The V end was cut by 0 bases, the J end by 7 bases, with 17 bases between. For the CDR3, the DNA is TGTGCCAGCAGCTTGGCGCAGGGCACTCGTGGAGAGCAGTACTTC. It yields the protein CASSLAQGTRGEQYF.

This sequence joins TRBV7-9 and TRBJ2-2; TRBD1 matches at 7 bases. V shed 5 bases, J shed 10 bases, and the junction held 10 bases outside the gene matches. The CDR3 contains 14 residues. Germline-derived CDR1 and CDR2 are SEHNR and FQNEAQ (reference sequence). This chain's CDR3 is CASSPPRDSEELFF. The CDR3 DNA reads TGTGCCAGCAGCCCCCCCAGGGACAGTGAGGAGCTGTTTTTT.

V usage is TRBV5-4 and J usage is TRBJ2-1; 8 bases align to TRBD2. Germline V gene data show CDR1 as SGHNT and CDR2 as YYREEE (reference sequence). After removal of 2 bases from V and 1 base from J, the junction contained 2 bases not matched to a gene. The CDR3 spans 15 residues. The CDR3 protein is CASSFERGSYNEQFF. The CDR3 bases are TGTGCCAGCAGCTTCGAGCGGGGGTCCTACAATGAGCAGTTCTTC.

The chain is built from TRBV5-1 and TRBJ1-6; 9 bases are a match to TRBD1. CDR3 size: 17 residues. With 4 bases clipped from V and 8 bases from J, the junction kept 13 bases outside the gene matches. Germline loops: CDR1 SGHRS, CDR2 YFSETQ. CDR3 sequence: CASSIAGTGRVDSPLHF. The CDR3 DNA reads TGCGCCAGCAGCATAGCCGGGACAGGGCGGGTTGATTCACCCCTCCACTTT.

V usage is TRBV9 and J usage is TRBJ2-5; 10 nucleotides line up with TRBD1. Germline V gene data show CDR1 as SGDLS and CDR2 as YYNGEE. This CDR3 spans 16 amino acids. Germline trimming cut 0 bases from V and 5 bases from J; bases unmatched to any gene: 7. This CDR3 reads CASSVAVDRGQETQYF. Here the CDR3 DNA reads TGTGCCAGCAGCGTAGCTGTAGACAGGGGGCAGGAGACCCAGTACTTC.

Only a few counts were recorded for this clone. In nucleotides, the CDR3 is TGTGCCAGCAGTTACTTTCCAGGGGGGAGAACTGAAGCTTTCTTT. Amino acids: CASSYFPGGRTEAFF. This sequence joins TRBV6-5 and TRBJ1-1, with 7 bases fitting TRBD1. The CDR3 has 15 residues. V lost 1 base, J lost 5 bases, and 7 bases stayed unmatched. CDR1 is MNHEY and CDR2 is SVGAGI in the germline V gene.

J is TRBJ2-5 and V is TRBV11-2, with 8 bases lining up with TRBD2. The V gene end was trimmed by 0 bases and the J gene end by 1 base; junction bases not matched to a gene: 4. CDR3 length: 16 residues. Looked up from germline, CDR1 is SGHAT and CDR2 is FQNNGV. CDR3 sequence (DNA): TGTGCCAGCAGCTTAGAGGCGGGGGGAGCCCAAGAGACCCAGTACTTC. Encoded protein: CASSLEAGGAQETQYF.

V and J are TRBV27 and TRBJ1-1; D might be TRBD1 (5 bases). Germline lookup yields CDR1 MNHEY and CDR2 SMNVEV (reference sequence). The CDR3 totals 14 residues. The V end was cut by 3 bases, the J end by 4 bases, with 12 bases between. CDR3 in amino acids: CASSLAGKGTEAFF. The CDR3 region has the DNA TGTGCCAGCAGTTTGGCAGGGAAAGGCACTGAAGCTTTCTTT.

This chain joins TRBV7-2 and TRBJ1-6; no reliable D call. The CDR3 loop spans 14 amino acids. Trimming removed 5 bases at V and 7 bases at J, with 12 bases between. CDR1 and CDR2 (germline): SGHTA, FQGNSA. CDR3 in amino acids: CASSREVGNSPLHF. In DNA, the CDR3 is TGTGCCAGCAGCCGGGAGGTCGGGAATTCACCCCTCCACTTT.